These 28 T cell receptor beta chains were sequenced from one sample in a study of T cell repertoires in cytomegalovirus infection. TCRdb called the reads again in MiXCR, with one record for every CDR3 protein. The sample has under 450,000 distinct CDR3 sequences; roughly 34% are singletons. These TCRs' antigens remain unknown. The sequences come from cultured PBMCs, collected from culture after CMV antigen stimulation. The receptor source for this set is a human donor in good health (CMV status not recorded). Some clones in this sample may be carry-over from other donors' samples.

The sample holds many counts of this clonotype. The chain uses TRBV7-2 and TRBJ2-5, with 7 bases aligning to TRBD2. This CDR3 comprises 15 residues. Germline assignment: CDR1 SGHTA and CDR2 FQGNSA. V was clipped by 2 bases and J by 5 bases; unmatched bases: 8. This CDR3 is CASSLLVRGGETQYF. CDR3 sequence (DNA): TGTGCCAGCAGCTTACTTGTAAGGGGAGGGGAGACCCAGTACTTC.

The rearrangement links TRBV6-1 to TRBJ2-7; 10 bases align to TRBD2. V lost 1 base and J lost 1; bases outside the gene matches: 16. The CDR3 consists of 20 residues. The germline CDR1 and CDR2 sequences are MNHNS and SASEGT. This chain's CDR3 is CASSEELSASGSQRSYEQYF. In DNA form, the CDR3 reads TGTGCCAGCAGTGAAGAATTGTCGGCTAGCGGGAGCCAGCGATCCTACGAGCAGTACTTC.

This clonotype was counted only a few times. The rearrangement links TRBV4-2 to TRBJ2-7; D is unresolved. CDR1 LGHNA and CDR2 YNFKEQ come from the germline V gene. V was trimmed by 5 bases and J by 6 bases, leaving 23 bases between them. The CDR3 has 16 residues. CDR3 in DNA: TGTGCCAGCAGCTCCTTCAGCGTCCTAAGGGTATCCGAGCAGTACTTC. This gives the protein CASSSFSVLRVSEQYF.

V is TRBV7-9 and J is TRBJ2-1; TRBD1 is a possible D gene (5 bases). Trimming cost V 3 bases and J 9 bases, with 15 bases left between them. The CDR3 totals 14 residues. Germline CDR1 and CDR2: SEHNR and FQNEAQ (reference sequence). The CDR3 here is CASSFSVFQGEQFF. CDR3 sequence (DNA): TGTGCCAGCAGCTTTTCGGTATTTCAGGGTGAGCAGTTCTTC. Using reference TRBV7-9 and TRBJ2-1 for the parts outside the CDR3, the full variable domain is DTGVSQNPRHKITKRGQNVTFRCDPISEHNRLYWYRQTLGQGPEFLTYFQNEAQLEKSRLLSDRFSAERPKGSFSTLEIQRTEQGDSAMYLCASSFSVFQGEQFFGPGTRLTVL.

V is TRBV7-8 and J is TRBJ2-7; the D is unclear. Trimming stripped 6 bases from V and 4 bases from J, with 19 bases between. The CDR3 is 15 amino acids. Germline values: CDR1 SGHVS, CDR2 FQNEAQ. In nucleotides, the CDR3 is TGTGCCAGCAGTATCAGCGCGTCGGGTTTTTACGAGCAGTACGTC. Its translation: CASSISASGFYEQYV.

The chain combines TRBV7-8 with TRBJ2-3; 10 nucleotides match TRBD2. V was clipped by 5 bases and J by 3 bases; unmatched bases: 8. Germline CDR1 and CDR2: SGHVS and FQNEAQ. The CDR3 is made up of 16 amino acids. CDR3 amino acids: CASSPSGRVVTDTQYF. DNA of the CDR3: TGTGCCAGCAGCCCTAGCGGGAGAGTGGTAACAGATACGCAGTATTTT.

This clonotype was detected a few times. The J gene is TRBJ2-1, the V gene TRBV12-3 or TRBV12-4; 13 positions match TRBD2. This CDR3 has 14 residues. The V segment lost 4 bases and the J segment 9 bases; nucleotides outside the gene matches: 3. CDR3 DNA sequence: TGTGCCAGCAGTTGGACTAGCGGGAGAACTGAGCAGTTCTTC. Translation: CASSWTSGRTEQFF.

This clonotype has just a few counts. This chain uses TRBV5-8 with TRBJ1-5, with D hard to call. This CDR3 region has 15 residues. The V end lost 3 bases, the J end lost 1 base, and 11 bases lay between the germline ends. Germline assignment: CDR1 SGHTS and CDR2 YDEGEE. CDR3 sequence reads: CASSSGGASNQPQHF. The CDR3 DNA follows: TGTGCCAGCAGCTCAGGAGGTGCAAGCAATCAGCCCCAGCATTTT. The full variable domain, in which reference TRBV5-8 and TRBJ1-5 provide the parts outside the CDR3, is EAGVTQSPTHLIKTRGQQATLRCSPISGHTSVYWYQQALGLGLQFLLWYDEGEERNRGNFPPRFSGRQFPNYSSELNVNALELEDSALYLCASSSGGASNQPQHFGDGTRLSIL.

The chain employs TRBV7-8 and TRBJ1-1, with D perhaps matching TRBD1 (5 bases). The CDR3 runs to 11 residues. Per germline, CDR1 SGHVS and CDR2 FQNEAQ. V was cut by 10 bases and J by 5 bases, with 11 bases left in between. The CDR3, as DNA: TGTGCCATTGGGGGGGTAACTGAAGCTTTCTTT. Residues: CAIGGVTEAFF.

This clonotype has more than one count but fewer than ten. This chain joins TRBV10-3 and TRBJ1-5; no clear D. The CDR3 has 15 residues. Trimming left V 0 bases short and J 1 base short, with 7 bases between. Per germline, CDR1 ENHRY and CDR2 SYGVKD. CDR3 nucleotide sequence: TGTGCCATCAGTGAGTCGAACGGAAGCAATCAGCCCCAGCATTTT. Encoded protein: CAISESNGSNQPQHF.

The chain uses TRBV4-3 and TRBJ2-1; D is ambiguous. Trimming took off 0 bases at V and 7 bases at J, with 7 bases between the two ends. Looked up from germline, CDR1 is LGHNA and CDR2 is YSLEER. CDR3 size: 13 residues. The CDR3 nucleotides are TGCGCCAGCAGCCAAGAAGACGGAAATGAGCAGTTCTTC. Protein: CASSQEDGNEQFF.

CDR3 bases: TGCGCCAGCAGCCCCGCGGCAGGGGGCCGGAATGAGCAGTTCTTC. Translated, it gives CASSPAAGGRNEQFF. The chain joins TRBV4-3 to TRBJ2-1, with TRBD1 matching over 8 bases. This CDR3 contains 15 residues. V lost 4 bases to trimming and J lost 7 bases; unmatched junction nucleotides: 9. From germline, CDR1 is LGHNA and CDR2 YSLEER.

The genes are TRBV4-2 and TRBJ1-2, with D perhaps matching TRBD1 (5 bases). V lost 0 bases, J lost 2 bases, and 13 bases lay in between. The CDR3 covers 16 residues. Germline lookup yields CDR1 LGHNA and CDR2 YNFKEQ. The CDR3: CASSQDRRGKNYGYTF. The CDR3 region has the DNA TGTGCCAGCAGCCAAGATCGTCGGGGCAAGAACTATGGCTACACCTTC.

V is TRBV5-6 and J is TRBJ2-1; perhaps TRBD2 as D (5 bases). V lost 4 bases and J 2 bases, leaving 10 bases between the germline ends. The CDR3 has 14 residues. In germline, CDR1 is SGHDT, CDR2 YYEEEE. The CDR3 DNA reads as TGTGCCAGCAGCCAGGACTCAACCTACAATGAGCAGTTCTTC. It is translated as CASSQDSTYNEQFF. The whole variable domain, filled in from reference TRBV5-6 and TRBJ2-1, reads DAGVTQSPTHLIKTRGQQVTLRCSPKSGHDTVSWYQQALGQGPQFIFQYYEEEERQRGNFPDRFSGHQFPNYSSELNVNALLLGDSALYLCASSQDSTYNEQFFGPGTRLTVL.

V is TRBV19 and J is TRBJ1-2; D gene ambiguous. V lost 3 bases and J lost 7, with 9 bases in between. CDR3 length: 12 amino acids. Germline CDR1 and CDR2: LNHDA and SQIVND (reference sequence). CDR3 amino acids: CASSIRGGGYTF. For the CDR3, the DNA is TGTGCCAGTAGTATCCGTGGCGGTGGCTACACCTTC.

This sequence joins TRBV19 and TRBJ1-4; 7 positions agree with TRBD1. V lost 5 bases and J lost 4; bases outside the gene matches: 4. The germline gives CDR1 LNHDA, CDR2 SQIVND (reference sequence). The CDR3 spans 14 residues. The CDR3 here is CASSSQGINEKLFF. DNA of the CDR3: TGTGCCAGTAGTTCACAGGGGATTAATGAAAAACTGTTTTTT.

This clonotype has more than one count but fewer than ten. The chain employs TRBV6-2 or TRBV6-3 and TRBJ1-1; no definite D call. Germline V CDR1 and CDR2: MNHEY, SVGEGT. Trimming shortened V by 5 bases and J by 0 bases, and 13 bases separated the two germline ends. This CDR3 contains 15 residues. The CDR3 nucleotides read TGTGCCAGCAGTGCTCCCCAACTCCTGAACACTGAAGCTTTCTTT. It translates to CASSAPQLLNTEAFF.

This clonotype turned up a few times. DNA for the CDR3: TGTGCCAGTAGTATGGCCGTCAAACTAGCGGGGTACAATGAGCAGTTCTTC. Protein: CASSMAVKLAGYNEQFF. The rearrangement links TRBV19 to TRBJ2-1, with 10 bases aligning to TRBD2. The CDR3 extends over 17 amino acids. With 3 bases clipped from V and 4 bases from J, the junction kept 9 bases outside the gene matches. Germline CDR1 LNHDA, CDR2 SQIVND (reference sequence).

The chain links TRBV11-3 to TRBJ2-3; D perhaps matches TRBD2 (5 bases). The germline V and J ends were trimmed by 6 bases and 0 bases, with 10 bases remaining between them. CDR3 length: 14 amino acids. Germline V gene data show CDR1 as SGHNT and CDR2 as YENEEA. CDR3 region: CASRKGGSTDTQYF. The CDR3 DNA reads as TGTGCCAGCAGGAAAGGCGGGAGCACAGATACGCAGTATTTT. The variable domain in full, completed from reference TRBV11-3 and TRBJ2-3, reads EAGVVQSPRYKIIEKKQPVAFWCNPISGHNTLYWYLQNLGQGPELLIRYENEEAVDDSQLPKDRFSAERLKGVDSTLKIQPAELGDSAVYLCASRKGGSTDTQYFGPGTRLTVL.

CDR3 sequence: CATGLAGADTQYF. CDR3 DNA: TGTGCCACCGGACTAGCGGGAGCAGATACGCAGTATTTT. The chain carries TRBV10-3 and TRBJ2-3, with 13 bases aligning to TRBD2. The CDR3 length is 13 residues. Unmatched junction bases numbered 2, after V lost 10 bases and J lost 4 bases. The V gene's germline CDR1 is ENHRY and CDR2 SYGVKD.

This sequence joins TRBV5-4 and TRBJ2-7; the D gene is possibly TRBD1 (6 bases). Germline CDR1 is SGHNT and CDR2 is YYREEE (reference sequence). V lost 5 bases and J 0 bases, leaving 12 bases between the germline ends. The CDR3 consists of 14 residues. The chain's CDR3 is CASSRGQFSYEQYV. CDR3 nucleotides: TGTGCCAGCAGTCGAGGACAGTTCTCCTACGAGCAGTACGTC.

The chain carries TRBV6-2 or TRBV6-3 and TRBJ2-5; D uncertain. Germline-derived CDR1 and CDR2 are MNHEY and SVGEGT. The CDR3 sequence is 12 residues long. V was shortened by 4 bases and J by 5 bases, with 8 bases between the two germline ends. The CDR3: CASSLTTETQYF. The DNA for the CDR3 is TGTGCCAGCAGTTTGACGACGGAGACCCAGTACTTC.

The chain uses TRBV19 and TRBJ2-4; 11 bases match TRBD1. CDR1 is LNHDA and CDR2 is SQIVND in the germline V gene (reference sequence). The V and J ends lost 6 bases and 2 bases, in that order; junction bases with no gene match: 6. This CDR3 region has 16 residues. The CDR3 loop reads CASSRDRGATKNIQYF. CDR3 DNA: TGTGCCAGTAGCCGGGACAGGGGGGCGACCAAAAACATTCAGTACTTC.

The chain links TRBV28 to TRBJ2-1; TRBD2 matches at 7 bases. Germline loops: CDR1 MDHEN, CDR2 SYDVKM. The CDR3 consists of 14 residues. After removal of 3 bases from V and 7 bases from J, the junction contained 6 bases not matched to a gene. DNA for the CDR3: TGTGCCAGCAGTTTGTCTAGCGGTTTTAATGAGCAGTTCTTC. This encodes CASSLSSGFNEQFF.

This clonotype was found a few times. V usage is TRBV7-2 and J usage is TRBJ2-1, with 7 bases that match TRBD1. CDR3 length: 12 residues. Germline V gene lookup returns CDR1 SGHTA and CDR2 FQGNSA. The V gene end was trimmed by 5 bases and the J gene end by 12 bases; junction bases not matched to a gene: 7. The CDR3 DNA follows: TGTGCCAGCAGCAGTACAGGGGTGCGGCAGTTCTTC. Translation: CASSSTGVRQFF. The whole variable domain, remainder taken from reference TRBV7-2 and TRBJ2-1, is GAGVSQSPSNKVTEKGKDVELRCDPISGHTALYWYRQSLGQGLEFLIYFQGNSAPDKSGLPSDRFSAERTGGSVSTLTIQRTQQEDSAVYLCASSSTGVRQFFGPGTRLTVL.

The V and J genes are TRBV19 and TRBJ2-1; D is possibly TRBD1 or TRBD2 (5 bases each). V lost 5 bases and J 3 bases, leaving 17 bases between the germline ends. Germline lookup yields CDR1 LNHDA and CDR2 SQIVND (reference sequence). This CDR3 region has 16 residues. The CDR3 sequence is CASSPRGGTGYNEQFF. In DNA, the CDR3 is TGTGCCAGTAGTCCCCGAGGAGGAACAGGCTACAATGAGCAGTTCTTC.

The gene calls are TRBV6-8 and TRBJ1-1, with D possibly TRBD1 on 5 matching bases. CDR1 is MNHGY and CDR2 is SAAAGT in the germline V gene. The CDR3 length is 15 residues. V was pared by 10 bases and J by 0 bases, with 18 bases between. The chain's CDR3 is CATLPAGVVNTEAFF. The CDR3 DNA reads TGTGCCACCCTCCCAGCGGGGGTTGTGAACACTGAAGCTTTCTTT.

This clonotype was counted a few times. The rearrangement joins TRBV27 to TRBJ1-5, with a tentative D call TRBD1 (6 bases). With 2 bases removed from V and 5 bases from J, the gap between germline ends came to 10 bases. The CDR3 length is 14 residues. CDR1 is MNHEY, CDR2 SMNVEV, per germline (reference sequence). Written as DNA, the CDR3 is TGTGCCAGCAGTTTAGCCAGGGGCGATCAGCCCCAGCATTTT. It specifies CASSLARGDQPQHF.